What follows are 4 T cell receptor beta chains derived from one specimen sequenced in a study of T cells after posttransplantation cyclophosphamide. Assay used: immunoSEQ multiplex PCR; TCRdb lists only in-frame clones, some missing. This sample carries about 66,000 clones, just over 90% of them seen once, and the ten largest clones take nearly 3%. Source material: PBMCs. These receptors were taken from a young woman in good health and a related stem cell transplant donor.

V and J are TRBV27 and TRBJ2-7; D gene uncertain. V was pared by 5 bases and J by 1 base, with 3 bases between. Germline CDR1 and CDR2: MNHEY and SMNVEV (reference sequence). The CDR3 extends over 11 amino acids. This CDR3 is CASSPSYEQYF. The CDR3 nucleotides read TGTGCCAGCAGTCCGTCCTACGAGCAGTACTTC.

A word on this clone: Additional DNA sequences in this sample encode the identical CDR3. The chain links TRBV11-3 to TRBJ2-3; 12 bases agree with TRBD2. Germline V CDR1 and CDR2: SGHNT, YENEEA. The CDR3 length is 16 residues. The trim removed 5 bases at V and 1 base at J, leaving 4 bases unmatched. CDR3 DNA: TGTGCCAGCAGCCGGGGGACTAGCGGGCGCACAGATACGCAGTATTTT. Its protein product is CASSRGTSGRTDTQYF.

CDR3 in amino acids: CAPPPQGNYGYTF. CDR3 in DNA: TGTGCGCCCCCCCCACAGGGCAACTATGGCTACACCTTC. The rearrangement uses TRBV6-5 and TRBJ1-2; TRBD1 might be the D (6 bases). The CDR3 spans 13 residues. In germline, CDR1 is MNHEY, CDR2 SVGAGI.

In its sample, this clone was seen a few times. The chain is built from TRBV19 and TRBJ1-2; D gene ambiguous. This CDR3 contains 11 residues. Germline V lookup: CDR1 LNHDA, CDR2 SQIVND (reference sequence). The ends were cut back, 4 bases at V and 8 bases at J, with 8 bases in the middle. CDR3 sequence (DNA): TGTGCCAGTAGTACCGGAGGAGGCTACACCTTC. Translating gives CASSTGGGYTF. Combining the CDR3 with reference TRBV19 and TRBJ1-2 gives the whole variable domain DGGITQSPKYLFRKEGQNVTLSCEQNLNHDAMYWYRQDPGQGLRLIYYSQIVNDFQKGDIAEGYSVSREKKESFPLTVTSAQKNPTAFYLCASSTGGGYTFGSGTRLTVV.